The rows below give T cell receptor beta chains drawn from one sample of a study of early T cells in non-severe SARS-CoV-2 infection. Each CDR3 protein gets one entry after TCRdb re-called the 5' RACE reads with MiXCR. The sample has about 26,000 distinct CDR3 sequences, about 4.6% seen once. Material: whole blood. The receptor source for this set is an adult who was a healthcare worker with PCR-confirmed SARS-CoV-2 infection or an uninfected control (not recorded which). Each CDR3 is given with its conserved first and last residue. D genes are given only for firm matches. Some rows have no size entry. The others give once, few or many, or a class for an expanded clone.

j_gene | v_gene | abundance | d_gene | CDR3nt | CDR3aa
TRBJ2-7 | TRBV6-2/TRBV6-3 | many | - | TGTGCCAGCAGTTACGGTTTTGCGGGACTTAAACCCTACGAGCAGTACTTC | CASSYGFAGLKPYEQYF
TRBJ1-2 | TRBV7-8 | few | - | TGTGCCAGCAGCTTAGGCAAGGGGCCCGCTTATGGCTACACCTTC | CASSLGKGPAYGYTF
TRBJ2-3 | TRBV14 | few | TRBD1 | TGTGCCAGCAGCCTAATCAACAGGGGGACCACAGATACGCAGTATTTT | CASSLINRGTTDTQYF
TRBJ1-1 | TRBV5-8 | many | - | TGTGCCAGCACCCGTTTTTTCTACACTGAAGCTTTCTTT | CASTRFFYTEAFF
TRBJ1-5 | TRBV4-2 | many | - | TGTGCCAGCAGCCAAGAACTGGGGAGTGGCAATCAGCCCCAGCATTTT | CASSQELGSGNQPQHF
TRBJ2-7 | TRBV7-9 | many | - | TGTGCCAGCAGCTTAAAAGGGATCGAAGCCTACGAGCAGTACTTC | CASSLKGIEAYEQYF
TRBJ1-1 | TRBV3-1 | few | - | TGTGCCAGCAGCCAAGAGGGCAGGGGGAACACTGAAGCTTTCTTT | CASSQEGRGNTEAFF
TRBJ1-5 | TRBV20-1 | many | TRBD1 | TGCAGTGCTAGAGTGCGGACAGGGGGAATACGGCCCCAGCATTTT | CSARVRTGGIRPQHF
TRBJ2-1 | TRBV10-3 | many | TRBD2 | TGTGCCGCCACCGGTCTCAGCGGGAGAGGAGATGAGCAGTTCTTC | CAATGLSGRGDEQFF
TRBJ2-1 | TRBV11-2 | many | - | TGTGCCAGCAGCTTAAGGCAGACCGATTACAATGAGCAGTTCTTC | CASSLRQTDYNEQFF
TRBJ1-6 | TRBV19 | many | TRBD1 | TGTGCCAGTAGTACGGCAGGGGGAACAAATTCACCCCTCCACTTT | CASSTAGGTNSPLHF
TRBJ2-1 | TRBV7-2 | many | TRBD2 | TGTGCCAGCAGCTCGTGGGGTTTAGGGACTAGCGTAAACAATGAGCAGTTCTTC | CASSSWGLGTSVNNEQFF
TRBJ1-6 | TRBV10-3 | - | - | TGTGCCATAGGGGATAGACTTAATTCACCCCTCCACTTT | CAIGDRLNSPLHF
TRBJ2-1 | TRBV20-1 | - | TRBD2 | TGCAGTGCTAGACGGGGACTAGCTATCAATGAGCAGTTCTTC | CSARRGLAINEQFF
TRBJ1-6 | TRBV6-1 | many | TRBD1 | TGTGCCAGCAGTCACCCGGGACAGGGTTTGAGGTCACCCCTCCACTTT | CASSHPGQGLRSPLHF
TRBJ2-1 | TRBV3-1 | many | - | TGTGCCAGCAGCCAAGAAGGGGATAGGGGTTACAATGAGCAGTTCTTC | CASSQEGDRGYNEQFF
TRBJ2-3 | TRBV4-2 | many | - | TGTGCCAGCAGCCAAGAAGATACGCAGTATTTT | CASSQEDTQYF
TRBJ2-3 | TRBV13 | many | TRBD2 | TGTGCCAGCACCCTTGGAGGTGTGGCGGGAGGCGGCACAGATACGCAGTATTTT | CASTLGGVAGGGTDTQYF
TRBJ1-1 | TRBV6-5 | many | - | TGTGCCAGCAGTGAAGCAAGACAGGTCGGTCTCAAGGAAGCTTTCTTT | CASSEARQVGLKEAFF
TRBJ2-5 | TRBV4-3 | many | - | TGCGCCAGCAGCCAGCAGGGGGGAAAAGAGACCCAGTACTTC | CASSQQGGKETQYF
TRBJ2-1 | TRBV11-2 | many | - | TGTGCCAGCAGCTTAGTCGTTACTGTTTACAATGAGCAGTTCTTC | CASSLVVTVYNEQFF
TRBJ2-5 | TRBV7-2 | many | TRBD2 | TGTGCCAGCAGCTTAGCTTCCGGGACTAGAGAGACCCAGTACTTC | CASSLASGTRETQYF
TRBJ2-2 | TRBV7-9 | many | - | TGTGCCAGCAGCAGGGACGGGAACACCGGGGAGCTGTTTTTT | CASSRDGNTGELFF
TRBJ2-3 | TRBV20-1 | few | - | TGCAGTGCTAGACCCCAGGGGATCGCGCAGTATTTT | CSARPQGIAQYF
TRBJ2-6 | TRBV9 | medium-sized | - | TGTGCCAGCAGCGTAGAAGGGGCCAACGTCCTGACTTTC | CASSVEGANVLTF
TRBJ1-2 | TRBV30 | many | TRBD1 | TGTGCCTGGAGGACAGGGCTGGACTATGGCTACACCTTC | CAWRTGLDYGYTF
TRBJ2-5 | TRBV11-1 | - | - | TGTGCCAGCAGCTTTTCAGGGATAGAGACCCAGTACTTC | CASSFSGIETQYF
TRBJ2-1 | TRBV27 | many | - | TGTGCCAGCAGTCCACGCCGGGACACAAAGCAGTTCTTC | CASSPRRDTKQFF
TRBJ2-3 | TRBV6-2/TRBV6-3 | many | - | TGTGCCAGCAACCTGGGGTCCACAGATACGCAGTATTTT | CASNLGSTDTQYF
TRBJ1-1 | TRBV28 | many | TRBD1 | TGTGCCAGCAGCCTCCTCGGACAGGGGGCTATGAACACTGAAGCTTTCTTT | CASSLLGQGAMNTEAFF
TRBJ2-5 | TRBV7-2 | many | - | TGTGCCAGCAGCTTAAATAGGGGTTTTGAGACCCAGTACTTC | CASSLNRGFETQYF
TRBJ2-1 | TRBV19 | many | TRBD2 | TGTGCCAGTAGTATAACTAGCGGAATATACAATGAGCAGTTCTTC | CASSITSGIYNEQFF
TRBJ2-1 | TRBV18 | many | TRBD2 | TGTGCCAGCTCACCACCGACGGGAGGGGTCGGTGAGCAGTTCTTC | CASSPPTGGVGEQFF
TRBJ2-1 | TRBV11-1 | many | - | TGTGCCAGCAACCCAAGAGGGCGCGTCCGTGTCAATGAGCAGTTCTTC | CASNPRGRVRVNEQFF
TRBJ2-2 | TRBV7-6 | many | TRBD1 | TGTGCCAGCAGCTTACGACAGGGTTACACCGGGGAGCTGTTTTTT | CASSLRQGYTGELFF
TRBJ2-1 | TRBV12-3/TRBV12-4 | many | - | TGTGCCAGCACCCGGGACAACTACAATGAGCAGTTCTTC | CASTRDNYNEQFF
TRBJ2-5 | TRBV13 | - | - | TGTGCCAGCAGCTTAGGTGGAAGTAAAGAGACCCAGTACTTC | CASSLGGSKETQYF
TRBJ2-7 | TRBV12-3/TRBV12-4 | - | TRBD1 | TGTGCCAGCAGGCGGGACAGGGGAATAGGGCTCTACGAGCAGTACTTC | CASRRDRGIGLYEQYF
TRBJ2-3 | TRBV7-2 | few | TRBD1 | TGTGCCAGCAGCTTAGGCCTCTCGACAGGGGTTGTGGTGTATTTT | CASSLGLSTGVVVYF
TRBJ1-1 | TRBV29-1 | - | TRBD1 | TGCAGCGGTCGGACAGGGAACACTGAAGCTTTCTTT | CSGRTGNTEAFF
TRBJ2-5 | TRBV7-2 | many | - | TGTGCCAGCAGCTTAGCGGGGGTTAGCGAGACCCAGTACTTC | CASSLAGVSETQYF
TRBJ1-5 | TRBV5-5 | many | - | TGTGCCAGCAGCCCTCTGGGGGGGGCGAGCAATCAGCCCCAGCATTTT | CASSPLGGASNQPQHF
TRBJ2-6 | TRBV7-2 | many | - | TGTGCCAGCAGCTTAGCGTGGGGATCTGGGGCCAACGTCCTGACTTTC | CASSLAWGSGANVLTF
TRBJ2-1 | TRBV2 | many | - | TGTGCCAGCACCGGCTTCCGGTGGAATGAGCAGTTCTTC | CASTGFRWNEQFF
TRBJ2-1 | TRBV4-3 | few | - | TGCGCCAGCAGCCAAGATCTAAACTTAATTAACTACAATGAGCAGTTCTTC | CASSQDLNLINYNEQFF
TRBJ1-6 | TRBV28 | many | - | TGTGCCAGCAGCTTCGACAGTCCCCTTAATTCACCCCTCCACTTT | CASSFDSPLNSPLHF
TRBJ2-1 | TRBV13 | many | - | TGTGCCAGCATCCGGGTTAGCTCCTACAATGAGCAGTTCTTC | CASIRVSSYNEQFF
TRBJ2-1 | TRBV4-1 | many | TRBD2 | TGCGCCAGCAGCCCTAGCGGGTCCTACAATGAGCAGTTCTTC | CASSPSGSYNEQFF
TRBJ1-4 | TRBV12-3/TRBV12-4 | - | - | TGTGCCAGCGCGGGAAGGGAAAAACTGTTTTTT | CASAGREKLFF
TRBJ2-5 | TRBV20-1 | many | TRBD2 | TGCAGTGCTACGGGACTAGCGGGAGTGGTGACCCAGTACTTC | CSATGLAGVVTQYF
TRBJ2-1 | TRBV12-5 | - | TRBD2 | TGTGCTAGTGTTAGCGGGCTCTACAATGAGCAGTTCTTC | CASVSGLYNEQFF